This TCR beta chain was observed in a study of T-cell reconstitution after alpha-beta-depleted transplantation in children. Researchers prepared the TCRbeta library using unique molecular identifiers, the study reports. TCRdb re-called the PCR reads with MiXCR, one entry per CDR3 protein. This sample has about 900,000 distinct CDR3 sequences, with under 30% found just once. The clonotype originates from a boy younger than two who had a stem cell transplant for SCID, so the T cells may come from the graft donor. The sample here was PBMCs, mostly from graft donor cells, taken 360 days after TCRalphabeta/CD19-depleted stem cell transplant.

The CDR3 DNA is TGTGCCAGCAGCGCACGGACAGGGGCGGAATACGAGCAGTACTTC. This translates into CASSARTGAEYEQYF. V is TRBV7-2 and J is TRBJ2-7, with 9 bases matching TRBD1. The length of the CDR3 is 15 residues. Losses at the gene ends were 5 bases for V and 4 bases for J; bases not matched to a gene: 9. Germline lookup yields CDR1 SGHTA and CDR2 FQGNSA.